A single sample is the source of the 22 T cell receptor beta chains below, sequenced in a study of siplizumab effects on memory and regulatory T cells. Method: immunoSEQ multiplex PCR; TCRdb's copy keeps in-frame clones and lacks some. The sample shows more than 45,000 clones, approximately 95% of them seen only once. Sequencing input: CD8+ T cells sorted from blood. The receptors shown here come from a human donor in good health.

The genes are TRBV29-1 and TRBJ2-5; 8 positions agree with TRBD1. The ends lost 5 bases at V and 2 bases at J; junction bases unmatched: 16. The CDR3 consists of 17 residues. Germline V gene lookup returns CDR1 SQVTM and CDR2 ANQGSEA. CDR3 DNA sequence: TGCAGCGTTTTACGGGGACAGGCCAGGATAGATCAAGAGACCCAGTACTTC. Translation gives CSVLRGQARIDQETQYF. The whole variable domain, remainder taken from reference TRBV29-1 and TRBJ2-5, is SAVISQKPSRDICQRGTSLTIQCQVDSQVTMMFWYRQQPGQSLTLIATANQGSEATYESGFVIDKFPISRPNLTFSTLTVSNMSPEDSSIYLCSVLRGQARIDQETQYFGPGTRLLVL.

The chain carries TRBV27 and TRBJ1-2, with D possibly matching TRBD1 (5 bases). Trimming left V 6 bases short and J 5 bases short, with 10 bases between. Germline V gene lookup returns CDR1 MNHEY and CDR2 SMNVEV (reference sequence). This CDR3 region has 12 residues. In nucleotides, the CDR3 is TGTGCCAGCAGCCCTGGGGGGTATGGCTACACCTTC. This gives the protein CASSPGGYGYTF.

This clone was recorded only once. This chain links TRBV14 with TRBJ1-6, with D uncertain. Trimming removed 2 bases at V and 8 bases at J, with 16 bases between. CDR1 and CDR2 from the germline V gene are SGHDN and FVKESK. This CDR3 is 16 amino acids long. The CDR3 nucleotides read TGTGCCAGCAGCCAAACCGCGGACCCAGGACATTCACCCCTCCACTTT. Protein: CASSQTADPGHSPLHF. The full variable domain, its missing parts supplied by reference TRBV14 and TRBJ1-6, is EAGVTQFPSHSVIEKGQTVTLRCDPISGHDNLYWYRRVMGKEIKFLLHFVKESKQDESGMPNNRFLAERTGGTYSTLKVQPAELEDSGVYFCASSQTADPGHSPLHFGNGTRLTVT.

The chain is built from TRBV5-1 and TRBJ2-7; D might be TRBD1 (6 bases). Trimming shortened V by 2 bases and J by 1 base, and 13 bases separated the two germline ends. The CDR3 covers 15 residues. The germline gives CDR1 SGHRS, CDR2 YFSETQ. The CDR3 loop reads CASSLEGHISYEQYF. Written as DNA, the CDR3 is TGCGCCAGCAGCTTAGAGGGACACATATCCTACGAGCAGTACTTC.

The chain employs TRBV30 and TRBJ2-1, with 8 nucleotides matching TRBD2. With V trimmed by 0 bases and J by 6 bases, 10 bases remained unmatched. The CDR3 is 16 amino acids. The germline gives CDR1 GTSNPN, CDR2 SVGIG (reference sequence). The CDR3 bases are TGTGCCTGGAGTGTCTCGAACGGGAGGGCCTCCAATGAGCAGTTCTTC. Translation: CAWSVSNGRASNEQFF.

The chain uses TRBV15 and TRBJ1-5; D is ambiguous. Germline CDR1 is LNHNV and CDR2 is YYDKDF (reference sequence). V gave up 5 bases and J gave up 6 bases, with 14 bases separating them. This CDR3 spans 14 amino acids. The chain's CDR3 is CATSGEEGSQPQHF. The CDR3 nucleotides are TGTGCCACCAGCGGCGAGGAGGGTAGTCAGCCCCAGCATTTT.

This chain connects TRBV6-5 to TRBJ1-2; TRBD1 is a possible D gene (6 bases). CDR3 length equals 14 residues. V was pared by 0 bases and J by 7 bases, with 12 bases between. Per germline, CDR1 MNHEY and CDR2 SVGAGI. DNA of the CDR3: TGTGCCAGCAGTTACTCGAGGGGGGCTGCTGGCTACACCTTC. It encodes CASSYSRGAAGYTF.

The chain uses TRBV28 and TRBJ1-4; 8 bases fit TRBD1. Per germline, CDR1 MDHEN and CDR2 SYDVKM. With 6 bases clipped from V and 6 bases from J, the junction kept 12 bases outside the gene matches. The CDR3 totals 16 residues. CDR3 bases: TGTGCCAGCAGCCCAACCCGGACAGGGTCAGATGAAAAACTGTTTTTT. The encoded protein is CASSPTRTGSDEKLFF.

The V and J genes are TRBV18 and TRBJ2-7; no firm D call. V lost 2 bases, J lost 2 bases, and 13 bases lay in between. The CDR3 totals 15 residues. Germline V gives CDR1 KGHSH, CDR2 LQKENI. CDR3 DNA sequence: TGTGCCAGCTCACCAACAAGCGAGCAGACCTACGAGCAGTACTTC. This gives the protein CASSPTSEQTYEQYF. The variable domain in full, completed from reference TRBV18 and TRBJ2-7, reads NAGVMQNPRHLVRRRGQEARLRCSPMKGHSHVYWYRQLPEEGLKFMVYLQKENIIDESGMPKERFSAEFPKEGPSILRIQQVVRGDSAAYFCASSPTSEQTYEQYFGPGTRLTVT.

The CDR3 nucleotides are TGTGCCAGCAGTAGCGGGACAGCCTACACAGATACGCAGTATTTT. This translates into CASSSGTAYTDTQYF. This chain connects TRBV27 to TRBJ2-3; D possibly matches TRBD1 or TRBD2 (7 bases each). Germline V gene data show CDR1 as MNHEY and CDR2 as SMNVEV (reference sequence). V lost 5 bases and J lost 2, with 14 bases in between. The CDR3 is 15 residues long.

The gene calls are TRBV6-5 and TRBJ2-5, with D possibly TRBD1 on 6 matching bases. The CDR3 length is 13 residues. Germline-derived CDR1 and CDR2 are MNHEY and SVGAGI. The ends were cut back, 5 bases at V and 2 bases at J, with 9 bases in the middle. CDR3 DNA sequence: TGTGCCAGCAGTACGGACAGACAAGAGACCCAGTACTTC. As protein: CASSTDRQETQYF.

This sequence joins TRBV7-8 and TRBJ1-1; TRBD1 might be the D (6 bases). The CDR3 contains 15 residues. Per the germline V gene, CDR1 is SGHVS and CDR2 is FQNEAQ. Trimming shortened V by 0 bases and J by 4 bases, and 12 bases separated the two germline ends. CDR3: CASSLAASGATEAFF. CDR3 coding DNA: TGTGCCAGCAGCTTAGCCGCCTCGGGGGCCACTGAAGCTTTCTTT.

This chain links TRBV7-9 with TRBJ2-3; TRBD1 aligns across 7 bases. This CDR3 is built from 15 residues. Trimming took 1 base from V and 13 from J; bases not matched to a gene: 14. The V gene's germline CDR1 is SEHNR and CDR2 FQNEAQ (reference sequence). CDR3 DNA sequence: TGTGCCAGCAGCTTAGTCACAGGGGCTTTTTCAGCGGAGTATTTT. This sequence encodes CASSLVTGAFSAEYF.

J is TRBJ1-4 and V is TRBV19; TRBD1 matches at 8 bases. CDR1 and CDR2 (germline): LNHDA, SQIVND (reference sequence). V lost 5 bases to trimming and J lost 3 bases; unmatched junction nucleotides: 5. The CDR3 length is 15 residues. In DNA form, the CDR3 reads TGTGCCAGTAGTGAACTGACAGGGGCTAATGAAAAACTGTTTTTT. Its translation: CASSELTGANEKLFF.

CDR3 in DNA: TGTGCCAGCAGTGAAATTGGGTCAGTGCATGATCAGCCCCAGCATTTT. Its protein is CASSEIGSVHDQPQHF. The gene calls are TRBV25-1 and TRBJ1-5; D is ambiguous. Germline V lookup: CDR1 MGHDK, CDR2 SYGVNS. V lost 2 bases, J lost 5 bases, and 16 bases lay in between. The CDR3 runs to 16 residues.

This clone has only one observation. The CDR3: CAWRRGSGANVLTF. For the CDR3, the DNA is TGTGCCTGGAGGCGGGGCTCTGGGGCCAACGTCCTGACTTTC. The V call is TRBV30, the J call TRBJ2-6; D possibly corresponds to TRBD2 (6 bases). V shed 3 bases and J shed 0 bases, with 6 bases lying between them. Germline V gene data show CDR1 as GTSNPN and CDR2 as SVGIG (reference sequence). This CDR3 comprises 14 residues.

This rearrangement joins TRBV4-2 to TRBJ2-1, with unresolved D. The CDR3 contains 14 residues. Germline CDR1 LGHNA, CDR2 YNFKEQ. Trimming shortened V by 3 bases and J by 6 bases, and 12 bases separated the two germline ends. CDR3 protein: CASSQDRALNEQFF. Here the CDR3 DNA reads TGTGCCAGCAGCCAGGATCGGGCTCTCAATGAGCAGTTCTTC.

The chain has TRBV13 and TRBJ2-7, with D maybe TRBD2 (6 bases). The ends were cut back, 5 bases at V and 2 bases at J, with 16 bases in the middle. Germline CDR1 reads PRHDT; CDR2 reads FYEKMQ (reference sequence). The CDR3 has 15 residues. CDR3 in DNA: TGTGCCAGCAGCCCAGGAGGGGAGATGCCCTACGAGCAGTACTTC. This sequence encodes CASSPGGEMPYEQYF.

This chain links TRBV7-6 with TRBJ2-5; TRBD1 or TRBD2 may be the D gene (5 bases each). Germline V CDR1 and CDR2: SGHVS, FNYEAQ. Trimming stripped 0 bases from V and 5 bases from J, with 13 bases between. The CDR3 contains 15 residues. The CDR3 loop reads CASSLAGRSGETQYF. The DNA for the CDR3 is TGTGCCAGCAGCTTAGCGGGACGCTCGGGGGAGACCCAGTACTTC.

The chain is built from TRBV11-2 and TRBJ2-7; 14 positions match TRBD2. Germline V gives CDR1 SGHAT, CDR2 FQNNGV. The CDR3 is 16 residues long. The J segment lost 1 base and the V segment lost 5 bases, leaving 4 bases of the junction unmatched. CDR3 region: CASSHGLAGGSYEQYF. DNA of the CDR3: TGTGCCAGCAGCCACGGACTAGCGGGAGGTTCCTACGAGCAGTACTTC.

This clone was detected once. The V and J genes are TRBV5-1 and TRBJ2-5; 7 bases are a match to TRBD1. CDR3 length: 14 amino acids. J gave up 5 bases and V 3 bases, and 7 bases lay outside the gene matches. From germline, CDR1 is SGHRS and CDR2 YFSETQ. CDR3 DNA sequence: TGCGCCAGCAGCTCCGAGACAGGGTTTGAGACCCAGTACTTC. It translates to CASSSETGFETQYF. The full variable domain, completed using reference TRBV5-1 and TRBJ2-5, is KAGVTQTPRYLIKTRGQQVTLSCSPISGHRSVSWYQQTPGQGLQFLFEYFSETQRNKGNFPGRFSGRQFSNSRSEMNVSTLELGDSALYLCASSSETGFETQYFGPGTRLLVL.

CDR3 amino acids: CASRYEPGQGDTGELFF. CDR3 nucleotide sequence: TGTGCCAGCAGATATGAACCGGGGCAGGGGGACACCGGGGAGCTGTTTTTT. The rearrangement uses TRBV7-6 and TRBJ2-2; 7 bases align to TRBD1. This CDR3 is built from 17 residues. CDR1 is SGHVS and CDR2 is FNYEAQ in the germline V gene. V trimming: 6 bases; J trimming: 3 bases; junction bases outside the gene matches: 13.